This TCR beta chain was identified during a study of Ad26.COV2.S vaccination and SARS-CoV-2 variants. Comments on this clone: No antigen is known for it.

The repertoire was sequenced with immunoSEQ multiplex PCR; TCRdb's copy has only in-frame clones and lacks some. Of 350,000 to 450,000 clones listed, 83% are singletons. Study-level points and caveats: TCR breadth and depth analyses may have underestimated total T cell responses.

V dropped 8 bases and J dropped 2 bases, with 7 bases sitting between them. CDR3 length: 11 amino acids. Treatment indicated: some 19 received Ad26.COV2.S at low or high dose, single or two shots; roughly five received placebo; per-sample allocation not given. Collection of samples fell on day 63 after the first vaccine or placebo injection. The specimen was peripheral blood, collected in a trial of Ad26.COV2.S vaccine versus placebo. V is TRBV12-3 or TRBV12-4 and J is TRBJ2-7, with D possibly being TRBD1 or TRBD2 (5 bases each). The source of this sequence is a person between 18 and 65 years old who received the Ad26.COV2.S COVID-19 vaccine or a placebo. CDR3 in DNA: TGTGCCAGCGGGACCACCTACGAGCAGTACTTC. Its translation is CASGTTYEQYF.